This TCR beta chain is drawn from a study of blood T cell repertoires in COVID-19. Study context: Specimens from acute and convalescent COVID-19 originated in the United States, Italy and Spain. From T cells, B-cell-depleted T cells, or PBMCs came the material, which was cDNA or gDNA.

How the authors handled the data: Reference gene primer amplification yielded estimated nucleated cell counts. Assay: immunoSEQ multiplex PCR; the TCRdb copy retains only in-frame clones and omits some. D and trimming come from the DNA, and the V and J calls and clone size come from that table. Here the sample spans about 360,000 clones, around nine tenths being singletons. CDR3 size: 15 residues. Germline lookup yields CDR1 SGHDT and CDR2 YYEEEE. V lost 2 bases to trimming and J lost 4 bases; unmatched junction nucleotides: 7. The V gene is TRBV5-6, the J gene TRBJ1-2; TRBD1 agrees at 8 bases. The source material was peripheral blood. The TCR comes from a human donor in a cohort sampled during active COVID-19. The CDR3 sequence: CASSFISTGGYGYTF. Written as DNA, the CDR3 is TGTGCCAGCAGCTTTATCTCCACAGGGGGCTATGGCTACACCTTC.